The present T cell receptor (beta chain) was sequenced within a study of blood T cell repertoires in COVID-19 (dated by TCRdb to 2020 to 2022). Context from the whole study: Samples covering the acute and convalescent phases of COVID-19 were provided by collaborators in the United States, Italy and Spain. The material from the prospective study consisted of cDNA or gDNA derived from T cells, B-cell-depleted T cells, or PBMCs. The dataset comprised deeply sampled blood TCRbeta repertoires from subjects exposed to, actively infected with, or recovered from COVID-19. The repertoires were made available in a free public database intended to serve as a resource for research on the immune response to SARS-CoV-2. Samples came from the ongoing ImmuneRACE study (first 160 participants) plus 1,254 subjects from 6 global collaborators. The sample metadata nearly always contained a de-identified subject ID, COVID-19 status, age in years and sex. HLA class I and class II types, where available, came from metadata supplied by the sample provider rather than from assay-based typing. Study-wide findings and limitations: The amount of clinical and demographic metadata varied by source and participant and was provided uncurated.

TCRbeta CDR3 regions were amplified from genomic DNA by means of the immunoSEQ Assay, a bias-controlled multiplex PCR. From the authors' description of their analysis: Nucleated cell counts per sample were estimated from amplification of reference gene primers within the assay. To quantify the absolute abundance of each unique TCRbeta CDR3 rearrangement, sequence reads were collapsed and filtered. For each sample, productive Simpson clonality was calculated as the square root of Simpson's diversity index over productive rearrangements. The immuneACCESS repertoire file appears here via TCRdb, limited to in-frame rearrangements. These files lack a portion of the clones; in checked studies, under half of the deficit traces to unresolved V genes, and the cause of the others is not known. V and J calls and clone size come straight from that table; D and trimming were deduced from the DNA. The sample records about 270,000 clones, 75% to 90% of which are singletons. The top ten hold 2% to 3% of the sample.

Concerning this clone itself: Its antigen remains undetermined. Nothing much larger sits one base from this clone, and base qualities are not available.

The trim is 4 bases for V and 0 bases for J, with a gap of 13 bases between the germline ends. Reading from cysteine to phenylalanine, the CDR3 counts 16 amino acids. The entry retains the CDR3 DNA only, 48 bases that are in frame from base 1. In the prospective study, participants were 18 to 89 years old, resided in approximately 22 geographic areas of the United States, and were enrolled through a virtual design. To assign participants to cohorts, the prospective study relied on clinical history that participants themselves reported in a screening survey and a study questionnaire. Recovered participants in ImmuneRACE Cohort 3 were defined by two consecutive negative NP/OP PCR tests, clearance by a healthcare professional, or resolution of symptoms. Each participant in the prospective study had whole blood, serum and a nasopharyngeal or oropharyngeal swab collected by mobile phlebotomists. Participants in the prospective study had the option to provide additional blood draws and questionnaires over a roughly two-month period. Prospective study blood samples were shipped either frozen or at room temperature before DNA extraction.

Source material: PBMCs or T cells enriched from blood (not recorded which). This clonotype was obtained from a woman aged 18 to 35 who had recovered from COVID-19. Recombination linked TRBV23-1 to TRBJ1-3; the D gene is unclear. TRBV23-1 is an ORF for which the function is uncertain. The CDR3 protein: CASSRADQISGNTIYF. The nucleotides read TGCGCCAGCAGTCGGGCAGACCAAATCTCTGGAAACACCATATATTTT.